This T cell receptor (beta chain) came from a study of technical replicates of blood from a few donors. Clones were read by immunoSEQ multiplex PCR, and TCRdb kept only the in-frame ones, dropping some. The data hold roughly 83,000 clones, with 90% to 95% observed a single time. Germline CDR1 WNHNN, CDR2 SYGVQD (reference sequence). CDR3 length: 17 residues. V lost 6 bases and J lost 1; bases outside the gene matches: 9. This clone was detected only once. The source of this sequence is a human donor in good health. J is TRBJ2-1 and V is TRBV10-1, with 10 bases that match TRBD2. Sequencing used T cells isolated from PBMCs. CDR3 amino acids: CASSERLAGNSYNEQFF. The CDR3 coding sequence is TGCGCCAGCAGCGAAAGACTAGCGGGCAATTCCTACAATGAGCAGTTCTTC.